This T cell receptor beta chain stems from a study of cytomegalovirus exposure and HLA in healthy donors. The CMV serostatus of this donor was not recorded. This clone turned up a few times. The antigen is unknown. The CDR3 runs 13 residues. From germline, CDR1 is MGHRA and CDR2 YSYEKL. Between the trimmed V and J ends, which lost 4 bases and 5 bases, there was a span of 11 bases. General study results and limits: Data from an earlier analysis indicated that most TCR beta V segments were productive either about 87% or about 30% of the time. Presence/absence analyses assumed roughly uniform sequencing depth across donors.

With 60 Vbeta and 13 Jbeta primers, the PCR was carried out. In the authors' methods: Per a later analysis, the number of unique TCR beta chains was roughly 83 million, of which about 11 million were shared. Produced via immunoSEQ multiplex PCR; TCRdb's table is partial and in-frame only. That table furnishes V, J and clone size, whereas the DNA furnished D and trimming. The data contain 130,000 to 150,000 clones, approximately 70% of them singletons. The sequence came from a human donor in good health. The V and J genes are TRBV4-1 and TRBJ1-2; D ambiguous. The sample comprised PBMCs. This chain's CDR3 is CASSPQRGYGYTF. The CDR3 DNA reads TGCGCCAGCAGCCCTCAGCGGGGTTATGGCTACACCTTC.